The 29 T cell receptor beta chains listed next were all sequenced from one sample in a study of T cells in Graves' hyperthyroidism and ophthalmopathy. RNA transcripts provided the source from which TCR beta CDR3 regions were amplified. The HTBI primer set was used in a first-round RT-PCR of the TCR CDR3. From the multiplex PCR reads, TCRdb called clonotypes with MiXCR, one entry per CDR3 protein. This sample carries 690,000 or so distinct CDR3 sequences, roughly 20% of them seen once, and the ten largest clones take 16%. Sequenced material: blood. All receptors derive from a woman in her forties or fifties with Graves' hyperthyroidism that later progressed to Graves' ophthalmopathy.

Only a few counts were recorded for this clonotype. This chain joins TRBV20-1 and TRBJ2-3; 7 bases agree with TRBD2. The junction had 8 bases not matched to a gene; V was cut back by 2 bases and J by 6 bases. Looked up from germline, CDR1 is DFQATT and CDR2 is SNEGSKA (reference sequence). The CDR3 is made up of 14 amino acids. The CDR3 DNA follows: TGCAGTGCTAGATTGGGGGGGAGAGGCGATACGCAGTATTTT. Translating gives CSARLGGRGDTQYF.

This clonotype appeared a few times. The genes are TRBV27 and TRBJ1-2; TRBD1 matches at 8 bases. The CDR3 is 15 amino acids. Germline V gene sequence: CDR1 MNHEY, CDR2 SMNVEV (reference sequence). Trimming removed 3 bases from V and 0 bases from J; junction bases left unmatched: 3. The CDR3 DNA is TGTGCCAGCAGTTTGAGACAGGGGTCTAACTATGGCTACACCTTC. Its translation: CASSLRQGSNYGYTF.

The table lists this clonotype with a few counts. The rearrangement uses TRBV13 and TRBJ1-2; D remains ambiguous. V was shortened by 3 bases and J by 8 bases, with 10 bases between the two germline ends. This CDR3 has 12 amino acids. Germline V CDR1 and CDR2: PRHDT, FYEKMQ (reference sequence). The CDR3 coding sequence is TGTGCCAGCAGCTTGGGGTTGGACGGCTACACCTTC. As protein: CASSLGLDGYTF. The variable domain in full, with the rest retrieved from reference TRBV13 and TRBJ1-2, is AAGVIQSPRHLIKEKRETATLKCYPIPRHDTVYWYQQGPGQDPQFLISFYEKMQSDKGSIPDRFSAQQFSDYHSELNMSSLELGDSALYFCASSLGLDGYTFGSGTRLTVV.

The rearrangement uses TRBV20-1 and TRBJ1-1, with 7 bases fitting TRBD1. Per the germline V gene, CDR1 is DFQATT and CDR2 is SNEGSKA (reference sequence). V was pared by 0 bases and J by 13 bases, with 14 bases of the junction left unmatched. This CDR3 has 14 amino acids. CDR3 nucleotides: TGCAGTGCTAGAGACAGGGGGACTGTGATGAGGGGTTTCTTT. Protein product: CSARDRGTVMRGFF.

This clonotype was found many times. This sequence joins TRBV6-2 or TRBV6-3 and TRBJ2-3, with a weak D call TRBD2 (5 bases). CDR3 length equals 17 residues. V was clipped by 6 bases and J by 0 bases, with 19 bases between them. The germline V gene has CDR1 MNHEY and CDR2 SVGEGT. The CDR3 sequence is CASSSAGAAMSTDTQYF. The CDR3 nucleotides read TGTGCCAGCAGCTCCGCTGGAGCGGCGATGAGCACAGATACGCAGTATTTT.

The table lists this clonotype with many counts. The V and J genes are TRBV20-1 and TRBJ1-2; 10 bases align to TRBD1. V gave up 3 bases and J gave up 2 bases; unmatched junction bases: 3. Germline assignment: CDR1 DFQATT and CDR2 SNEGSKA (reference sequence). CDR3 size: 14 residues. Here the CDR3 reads CSARGQGSNYGYTF. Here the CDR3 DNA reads TGCAGTGCTAGGGGACAGGGGTCGAACTATGGCTACACCTTC.

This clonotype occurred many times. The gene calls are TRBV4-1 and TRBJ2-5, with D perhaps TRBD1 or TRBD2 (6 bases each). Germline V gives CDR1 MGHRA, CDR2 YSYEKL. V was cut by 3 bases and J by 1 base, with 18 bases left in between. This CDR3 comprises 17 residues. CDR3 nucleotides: TGCGCCAGCAGCCATCCCGTCCGGGGGCGTCCCCAAGAGACCCAGTACTTC. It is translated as CASSHPVRGRPQETQYF.

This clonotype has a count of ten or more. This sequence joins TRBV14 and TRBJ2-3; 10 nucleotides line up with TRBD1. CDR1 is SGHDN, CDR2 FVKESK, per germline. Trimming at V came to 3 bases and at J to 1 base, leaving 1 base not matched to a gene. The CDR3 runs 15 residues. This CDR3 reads CASSQGTGGTDTQYF. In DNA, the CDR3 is TGTGCCAGCAGCCAGGGGACAGGGGGCACAGATACGCAGTATTTT.

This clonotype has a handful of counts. The CDR3 loop reads CASSYLGGRSTEAFF. Here the CDR3 DNA reads TGTGCCAGCAGTTATCTGGGGGGAAGGAGCACTGAAGCTTTCTTT. The gene calls are TRBV6-1 and TRBJ1-1, with D possibly TRBD1 on 5 matching bases. Trimming pared 5 bases from V and 4 bases from J, leaving 17 bases between. Germline V gene sequence: CDR1 MNHNS, CDR2 SASEGT. This CDR3 has 15 residues.

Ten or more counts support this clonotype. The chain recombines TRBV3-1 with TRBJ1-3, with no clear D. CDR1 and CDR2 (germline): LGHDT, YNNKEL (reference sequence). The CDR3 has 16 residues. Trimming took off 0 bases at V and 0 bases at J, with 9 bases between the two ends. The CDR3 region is CASSQDSRISGNTIYF. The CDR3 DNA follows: TGTGCCAGCAGCCAAGATTCACGGATCTCTGGAAACACCATATATTTT.

The CDR3, as DNA: TGTGCCAGCAGACCCCTAGGGAACACTGAAGCTTTCTTT. Translation: CASRPLGNTEAFF. The chain links TRBV27 to TRBJ1-1, with D unclear. The germline CDR1 and CDR2 sequences are MNHEY and SMNVEV (reference sequence). The CDR3 spans 13 residues. The V and J ends lost 6 bases and 1 base respectively, with 9 bases between them.

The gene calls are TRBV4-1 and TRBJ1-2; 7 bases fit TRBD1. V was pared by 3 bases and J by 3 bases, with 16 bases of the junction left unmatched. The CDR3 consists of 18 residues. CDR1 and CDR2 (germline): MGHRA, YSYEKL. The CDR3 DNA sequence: TGCGCCAGCAGCCATCCTAAACAGGGGAGGGAGGGGTACTATGGCTACACCTTC. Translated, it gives CASSHPKQGREGYYGYTF.

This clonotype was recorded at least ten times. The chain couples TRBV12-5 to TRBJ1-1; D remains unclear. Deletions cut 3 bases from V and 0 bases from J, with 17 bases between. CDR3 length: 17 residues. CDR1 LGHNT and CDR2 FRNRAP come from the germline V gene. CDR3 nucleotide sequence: TGTGCTAGTGGTTTTTTGGGAGGCGCTGGGGTGAACACTGAAGCTTTCTTT. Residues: CASGFLGGAGVNTEAFF.

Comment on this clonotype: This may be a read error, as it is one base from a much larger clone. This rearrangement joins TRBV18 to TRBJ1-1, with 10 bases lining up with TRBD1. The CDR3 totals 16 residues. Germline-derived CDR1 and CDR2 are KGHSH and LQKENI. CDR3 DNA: TGTGCCAGCTCCTCCTGGACAGGGGGAATGAACACTGAAGCTCTCTTT. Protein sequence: CASSSWTGGMNTEALF. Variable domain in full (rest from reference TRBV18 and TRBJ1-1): NAGVMQNPRHLVRRRGQEARLRCSPMKGHSHVYWYRQLPEEGLKFMVYLQKENIIDESGMPKERFSAEFPKEGPSILRIQQVVRGDSAAYFCASSSWTGGMNTEALFGQGTRLTVV.

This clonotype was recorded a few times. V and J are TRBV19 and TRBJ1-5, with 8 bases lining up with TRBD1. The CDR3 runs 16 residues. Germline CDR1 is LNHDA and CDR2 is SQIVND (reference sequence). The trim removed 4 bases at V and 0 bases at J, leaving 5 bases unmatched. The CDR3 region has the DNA TGTGCCAGTAGTAAGGGACAGGAGTATAGCAATCAGCCCCAGCATTTT. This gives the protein CASSKGQEYSNQPQHF.

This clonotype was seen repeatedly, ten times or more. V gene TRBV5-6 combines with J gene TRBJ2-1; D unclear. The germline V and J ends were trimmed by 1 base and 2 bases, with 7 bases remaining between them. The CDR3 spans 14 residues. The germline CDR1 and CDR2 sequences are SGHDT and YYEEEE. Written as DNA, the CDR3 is TGTGCCAGCAGCTTGAGCTTAGCCTACAATGAGCAGTTCTTC. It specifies CASSLSLAYNEQFF.

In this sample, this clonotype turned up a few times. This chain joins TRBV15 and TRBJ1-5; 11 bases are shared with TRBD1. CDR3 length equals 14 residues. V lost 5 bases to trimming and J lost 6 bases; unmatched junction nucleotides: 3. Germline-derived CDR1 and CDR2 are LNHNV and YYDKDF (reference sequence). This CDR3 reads CATSQGTGGQPQHF. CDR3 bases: TGTGCCACCAGCCAAGGGACAGGGGGTCAGCCCCAGCATTTT. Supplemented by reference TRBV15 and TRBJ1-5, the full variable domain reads DAMVIQNPRYQVTQFGKPVTLSCSQTLNHNVMYWYQQKSSQAPKLLFHYYDKDFNNEADTPDNFQSRRPNTSFCFLDIRSPGLGDTAMYLCATSQGTGGQPQHFGDGTRLSIL.

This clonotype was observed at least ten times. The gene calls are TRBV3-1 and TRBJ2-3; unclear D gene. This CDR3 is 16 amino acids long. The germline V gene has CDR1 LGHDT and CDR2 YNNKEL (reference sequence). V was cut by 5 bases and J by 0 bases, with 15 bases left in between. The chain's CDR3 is CASSARGAESTDTQYF. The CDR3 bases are TGTGCCAGCAGCGCTAGAGGTGCGGAGAGCACAGATACGCAGTATTTT.

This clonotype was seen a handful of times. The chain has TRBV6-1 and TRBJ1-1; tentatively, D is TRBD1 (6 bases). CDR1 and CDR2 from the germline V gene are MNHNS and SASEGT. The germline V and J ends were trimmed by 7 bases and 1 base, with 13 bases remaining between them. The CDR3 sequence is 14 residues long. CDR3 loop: CASMKPRGNTEAFF. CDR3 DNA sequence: TGTGCCAGCATGAAGCCCAGGGGGAACACTGAAGCTTTCTTT.

The CDR3: CASSPAGGAAEAFF. The CDR3 region has the DNA TGTGCCAGCAGCCCCGCAGGGGGGGCGGCTGAAGCTTTCTTT. The chain combines TRBV11-3 with TRBJ1-1, with 7 bases identical to TRBD1. CDR3 length: 14 amino acids. V shed 5 bases, J shed 6 bases, and the junction held 9 bases outside the gene matches. Germline V lookup: CDR1 SGHNT, CDR2 YENEEA.

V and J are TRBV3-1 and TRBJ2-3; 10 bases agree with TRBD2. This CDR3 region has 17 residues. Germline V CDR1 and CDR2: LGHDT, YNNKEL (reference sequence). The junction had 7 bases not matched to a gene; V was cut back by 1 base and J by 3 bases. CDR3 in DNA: TGTGCCAGCAGCCAAGCGGCTAGCGGGGGCATGACAGATACGCAGTATTTT. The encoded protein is CASSQAASGGMTDTQYF.

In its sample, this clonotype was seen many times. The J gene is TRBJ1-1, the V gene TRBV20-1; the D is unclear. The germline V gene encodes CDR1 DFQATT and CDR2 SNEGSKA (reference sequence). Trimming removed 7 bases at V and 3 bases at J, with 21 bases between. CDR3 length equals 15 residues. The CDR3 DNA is TGCAGTGGGAGGTCGTGGGGTACGGAGGACACTGAAGCTTTCTTT. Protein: CSGRSWGTEDTEAFF.

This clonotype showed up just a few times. The CDR3 here is CASNRGGHSDTQYF. Written as DNA, the CDR3 is TGTGCCAGCAATCGGGGGGGCCATTCAGATACGCAGTATTTT. This chain connects TRBV2 to TRBJ2-3; 8 bases are shared with TRBD2. CDR1 is SNHLY, CDR2 FYNNEI, per germline. The CDR3 is 14 residues long. The ends lost 7 bases at V and 4 bases at J; junction bases unmatched: 7.

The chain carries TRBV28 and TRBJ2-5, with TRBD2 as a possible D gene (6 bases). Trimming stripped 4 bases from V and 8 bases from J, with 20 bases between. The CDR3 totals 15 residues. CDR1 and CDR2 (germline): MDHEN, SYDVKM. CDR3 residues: CASSSPGTGQVTQYF. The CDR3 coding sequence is TGTGCCAGCAGTTCCCCCGGGACTGGGCAGGTAACCCAGTACTTC.

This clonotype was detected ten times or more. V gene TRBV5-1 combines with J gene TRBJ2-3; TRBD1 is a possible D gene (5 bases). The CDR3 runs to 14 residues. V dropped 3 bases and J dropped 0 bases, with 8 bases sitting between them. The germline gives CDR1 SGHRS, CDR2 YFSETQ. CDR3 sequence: CASSWAGSTDTQYF. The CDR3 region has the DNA TGCGCCAGCAGCTGGGCAGGGAGCACAGATACGCAGTATTTT.

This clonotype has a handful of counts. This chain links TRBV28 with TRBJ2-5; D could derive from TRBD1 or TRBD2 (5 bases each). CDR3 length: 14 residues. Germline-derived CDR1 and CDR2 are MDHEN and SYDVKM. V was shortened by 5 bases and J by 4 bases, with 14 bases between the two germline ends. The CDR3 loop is CASSTRGGGETQYF. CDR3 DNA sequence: TGTGCCAGCAGTACTAGGGGTGGGGGAGAGACCCAGTACTTC.

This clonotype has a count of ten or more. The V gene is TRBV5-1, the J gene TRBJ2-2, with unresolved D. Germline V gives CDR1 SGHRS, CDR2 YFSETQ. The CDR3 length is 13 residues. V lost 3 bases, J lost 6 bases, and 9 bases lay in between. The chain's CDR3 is CASSSFAPGELFF. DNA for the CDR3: TGCGCCAGCAGCTCGTTTGCGCCCGGGGAGCTGTTTTTT.

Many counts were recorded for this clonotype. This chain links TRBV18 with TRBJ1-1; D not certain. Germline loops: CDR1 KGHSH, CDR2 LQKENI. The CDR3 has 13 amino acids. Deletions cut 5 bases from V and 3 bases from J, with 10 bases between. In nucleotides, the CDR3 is TGTGCCAGCTCAGCTGGACGAGACACTGAAGCTTTCTTT. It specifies CASSAGRDTEAFF.

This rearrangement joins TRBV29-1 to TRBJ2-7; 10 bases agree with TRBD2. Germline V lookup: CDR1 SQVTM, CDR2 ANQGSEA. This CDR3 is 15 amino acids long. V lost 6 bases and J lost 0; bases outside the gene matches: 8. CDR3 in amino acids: CSVELAGQSSYEQYF. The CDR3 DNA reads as TGCAGCGTAGAACTAGCGGGACAGAGCTCCTACGAGCAGTACTTC.